The 29 T cell receptor beta chains given below trace back to one sample, sequenced in a study of post-analysis software for immune sequencing data. Broader study findings: TRBV5-6, TRBV5-1 and TRBV20-1 belonged to a set of about five TRBV segments that were more frequent in patients than controls.

No antigen is known for these receptors. Included in the TCR beta cDNA libraries were unique molecular identifiers. Each CDR3 protein is one row after TCRdb ran MiXCR on the PCR reads. The data contain approximately 730,000 distinct CDR3 sequences, 30% of them seen just once; the ten biggest clones take up about 0.5%. Source material: blood. All receptors come from a girl between 10 and 17 years old with multiple sclerosis.

A few counts support this clonotype. V usage is TRBV5-1 and J usage is TRBJ2-4; no clear D gene. Germline CDR1 is SGHRS and CDR2 is YFSETQ. V was trimmed by 0 bases and J by 4 bases, leaving 8 bases between them. The CDR3 has 14 residues. The CDR3 protein is CASSLVAEKNIQYF. The DNA of the CDR3 is TGCGCCAGCAGCTTGGTGGCAGAAAAAAACATTCAGTACTTC.

This rearrangement joins TRBV6-5 to TRBJ1-6; D gene unclear. Germline CDR1 reads MNHEY; CDR2 reads SVGAGI. The CDR3 is made up of 14 amino acids. Trimming shortened V by 6 bases and J by 4 bases, and 10 bases separated the two germline ends. The CDR3: CASRRASYNSPLHF. DNA of the CDR3: TGTGCCAGCAGGCGGGCCTCTTATAATTCACCCCTCCACTTT.

This sequence joins TRBV5-1 and TRBJ1-2; 8 bases agree with TRBD1. The CDR3 has 17 amino acids. J lost 5 bases, V lost 4 bases, and 16 bases had no gene match. The germline V gene has CDR1 SGHRS and CDR2 YFSETQ. In DNA form, the CDR3 reads TGCGCCAGCAGCAAGGTTAAGGCCGGGACAGGCGTTTATGGCTACACCTTC. As protein: CASSKVKAGTGVYGYTF. The variable domain in full, with the rest retrieved from reference TRBV5-1 and TRBJ1-2, is KAGVTQTPRYLIKTRGQQVTLSCSPISGHRSVSWYQQTPGQGLQFLFEYFSETQRNKGNFPGRFSGRQFSNSRSEMNVSTLELGDSALYLCASSKVKAGTGVYGYTFGSGTRLTVV.

The chain combines TRBV28 with TRBJ2-1; 8 nucleotides match TRBD2. Germline CDR1 reads MDHEN; CDR2 reads SYDVKM. The CDR3 contains 17 residues. V lost 6 bases, J lost 10 bases, and 20 bases stayed unmatched. This CDR3 is CASSSTPGLVALREQFF. The CDR3 DNA reads TGTGCCAGCAGCTCCACTCCGGGACTAGTGGCCCTTAGGGAGCAGTTCTTC. The variable domain in full, completed from reference TRBV28 and TRBJ2-1, reads DVKVTQSSRYLVKRTGEKVFLECVQDMDHENMFWYRQDPGLGLRLIYFSYDVKMKEKGDIPEGYSVSREKKERFSLILESASTNQTSMYLCASSSTPGLVALREQFFGPGTRLTVL.

This chain links TRBV24-1 with TRBJ2-3; possibly TRBD2 for D (6 bases). The CDR3 has 16 residues. V lost 1 base to trimming and J lost 0 bases, with 10 bases between them. Germline CDR1 is KGHDR and CDR2 is SFDVKD. The CDR3 is CATSDFGTSSTDTQYF. For the CDR3, the DNA is TGTGCCACCAGTGATTTTGGGACTTCAAGCACAGATACGCAGTATTTT.

The gene calls are TRBV20-1 and TRBJ2-1, with unresolved D. The V end lost 0 bases, the J end lost 0 bases, and 15 bases lay between the germline ends. Germline V gives CDR1 DFQATT, CDR2 SNEGSKA (reference sequence). This CDR3 contains 17 residues. For the CDR3, the DNA is TGCAGTGCTAGAGATCGCGGCTTTTCGAGCTCCTACAATGAGCAGTTCTTC. Amino acid sequence: CSARDRGFSSSYNEQFF.

This clonotype has a handful of counts. The junction and the germline gene differ at one end; a read error may be behind it. The CDR3 here is CATSFEMGWEQYF. CDR3 nucleotide sequence: TGTGCCACCAGTTTTGAGATGGGATGGGAGCAGTACTTC. The chain uses TRBV27 and TRBJ2-4; D is possibly TRBD2 (5 bases). CDR3 length: 13 residues. Germline CDR1 and CDR2: MNHEY and SMNVEV (reference sequence).

This clonotype turned up a few times. This chain connects TRBV7-9 to TRBJ2-1; 10 nucleotides line up with TRBD2. CDR3 length: 15 residues. The germline gives CDR1 SEHNR, CDR2 FQNEAQ (reference sequence). V lost 4 bases and J lost 4; bases outside the gene matches: 4. CDR3 sequence reads: CASSSGTSVYNEQFF. CDR3 bases: TGTGCCAGCAGCTCCGGGACTAGCGTGTACAATGAGCAGTTCTTC. The entire variable domain, with the rest obtained from reference TRBV7-9 and TRBJ2-1, is as follows: DTGVSQNPRHKITKRGQNVTFRCDPISEHNRLYWYRQTLGQGPEFLTYFQNEAQLEKSRLLSDRFSAERPKGSFSTLEIQRTEQGDSAMYLCASSSGTSVYNEQFFGPGTRLTVL.

This clonotype has just a few counts. V gene TRBV7-9 combines with J gene TRBJ2-7, with D possibly matching TRBD2 (6 bases). Germline V gene data show CDR1 as SEHNR and CDR2 as FQNEAQ (reference sequence). This CDR3 comprises 15 residues. The V end was cut by 5 bases, the J end by 5 bases, with 19 bases between. This CDR3 reads CASSPSQGGVDEQYF. CDR3 in DNA: TGTGCCAGCAGCCCTTCTCAGGGAGGAGTAGACGAGCAGTACTTC.

Remarks on this clonotype: A junction end diverges from the germline sequence, so it may reflect a read error. The J gene is TRBJ2-7, the V gene TRBV5-1; 9 positions agree with TRBD1. CDR1 and CDR2 from the germline V gene are SGHRS and YFSETQ. This CDR3 region has 16 residues. The CDR3 loop reads CASSSDRTGEAYERYF. The DNA for the CDR3 is TGCGCCAGCAGCTCGGATCGGACAGGGGAGGCCTACGAGCGGTACTTC.

V is TRBV7-9 and J is TRBJ2-5, with 7 nucleotides matching TRBD1. Trimming removed 1 base from V and 3 bases from J; junction bases left unmatched: 14. The CDR3 sequence is 18 residues long. Germline loops: CDR1 SEHNR, CDR2 FQNEAQ (reference sequence). The CDR3, as DNA: TGTGCCAGCAGCTTAGTCCGGGACGTGTGGGACAGCGAAGAGACCCAGTACTTC. It is translated as CASSLVRDVWDSEETQYF. The complete variable domain, with remaining parts taken from reference TRBV7-9 and TRBJ2-5, reads DTGVSQNPRHKITKRGQNVTFRCDPISEHNRLYWYRQTLGQGPEFLTYFQNEAQLEKSRLLSDRFSAERPKGSFSTLEIQRTEQGDSAMYLCASSLVRDVWDSEETQYFGPGTRLLVL.

The J gene is TRBJ2-3, the V gene TRBV5-1; 9 bases are shared with TRBD2. V dropped 0 bases and J dropped 2; count of bases not matched to a gene: 1. CDR1 SGHRS and CDR2 YFSETQ come from the germline V gene. This CDR3 contains 15 residues. CDR3 protein: CASSLAGLATDTQYF. Here the CDR3 DNA reads TGCGCCAGCAGCTTGGCGGGACTAGCCACAGATACGCAGTATTTT.

This clonotype was counted only a few times. V is TRBV20-1 and J is TRBJ2-3; TRBD2 might be the D (5 bases). Trimming cost V 6 bases and J 3 bases, with 16 bases left between them. CDR3 length equals 14 residues. Germline lookup yields CDR1 DFQATT and CDR2 SNEGSKA (reference sequence). The CDR3 region has the DNA TGCAGTGCCCTACTAGATTTGGTGACAGATACGCAGTATTTT. Amino acids: CSALLDLVTDTQYF.

Only a few counts were recorded for this clonotype. The chain has TRBV20-1 and TRBJ2-7; D remains unclear. The CDR3 runs to 13 residues. Germline V gives CDR1 DFQATT, CDR2 SNEGSKA (reference sequence). V was pared by 3 bases and J by 0 bases, with 9 bases between. The CDR3 is CSASIYGSYEQYF. The CDR3 coding sequence is TGCAGTGCTAGTATCTACGGCTCCTACGAGCAGTACTTC.

The J gene is TRBJ2-7, the V gene TRBV27, with D possibly being TRBD2 (6 bases). The end of the DNA is better explained by TRBJ2-5, so the J call may be wrong. Germline-derived CDR1 and CDR2 are MNHEY and SMNVEV (reference sequence). The CDR3 totals 15 residues. CDR3 nucleotide sequence: TGTGCCAGCAGTTTTTTAGCGGAACCTCGGGAGACCCAGTACTTC. Encoded protein: CASSFLAEPRETQYF.

This sequence joins TRBV7-2 and TRBJ2-5; D unclear. The germline V gene has CDR1 SGHTA and CDR2 FQGNSA. V was shortened by 1 base and J by 10 bases, with 13 bases between the two germline ends. The CDR3 covers 13 residues. CDR3 region: CASSLVLPRGQYF. DNA for the CDR3: TGTGCCAGCAGCTTAGTTCTACCCCGAGGCCAGTACTTC.

Ten or more counts support this clonotype. V usage is TRBV12-3 or TRBV12-4 and J usage is TRBJ2-7, with D unresolved. CDR3 size: 12 residues. Trimming shortened V by 3 bases and J by 0 bases, and 3 bases separated the two germline ends. The chain's CDR3 is CASSFDSYEQYF. The DNA for the CDR3 is TGTGCCAGCAGTTTTGACTCCTACGAGCAGTACTTC.

This clonotype was seen a few times. The chain employs TRBV18 and TRBJ2-1, with D unclear. V lost 3 bases to trimming and J lost 13 bases, with 16 bases between them. Per the germline V gene, CDR1 is KGHSH and CDR2 is LQKENI. The length of the CDR3 is 13 residues. CDR3 loop: CASSPQRGPPQFF. In DNA form, the CDR3 reads TGTGCCAGCTCACCGCAACGCGGACCGCCTCAGTTCTTC.

This clonotype showed up just a few times. This chain links TRBV29-1 with TRBJ1-2; maybe TRBD1 (5 bases). V was cut by 3 bases and J by 5 bases, with 10 bases left in between. The CDR3 has 12 residues. Germline CDR1 SQVTM, CDR2 ANQGSEA. This CDR3 is CSVDWQGYGYTF. CDR3 nucleotides: TGCAGCGTTGACTGGCAGGGTTATGGCTACACCTTC. Using reference TRBV29-1 and TRBJ1-2 for the parts outside the CDR3, the full variable domain is SAVISQKPSRDICQRGTSLTIQCQVDSQVTMMFWYRQQPGQSLTLIATANQGSEATYESGFVIDKFPISRPNLTFSTLTVSNMSPEDSSIYLCSVDWQGYGYTFGSGTRLTVV.

V and J are TRBV20-1 and TRBJ1-1; tentative D call: TRBD1 (6 bases). Trimming pared 0 bases from V and 2 bases from J, leaving 13 bases between. This CDR3 is built from 15 residues. Germline assignment: CDR1 DFQATT and CDR2 SNEGSKA (reference sequence). In DNA, the CDR3 is TGCAGTGCTAGAGATTGGGCAGGGACAAACACTGAAGCTTTCTTT. Translating gives CSARDWAGTNTEAFF.

This CDR3 is CASSLAVTGRETQYF. The CDR3 DNA follows: TGTGCCAGCAGCTTAGCGGTTACGGGGCGGGAGACCCAGTACTTC. The V gene is TRBV7-2, the J gene TRBJ2-7, with D possibly called TRBD1 or TRBD2 (5 bases each). TRBJ2-5 matches the DNA end more closely, so the J call is doubtful. This CDR3 has 15 amino acids. Germline-derived CDR1 and CDR2 are SGHTA and FQGNSA.

This clonotype was counted ten times or more. V and J are TRBV20-1 and TRBJ2-1; 11 positions match TRBD2. Germline trimming cut 6 bases from V and 3 bases from J; bases unmatched to any gene: 4. The CDR3 covers 14 residues. CDR1 is DFQATT and CDR2 is SNEGSKA in the germline V gene (reference sequence). The CDR3 sequence: CSAEGTSGYNEQFF. The CDR3 bases are TGCAGTGCAGAAGGGACTAGCGGCTACAATGAGCAGTTCTTC.

This clonotype was counted only a few times. Sequence at one end of the junction differs from germline and may be a read error. The chain is built from TRBV20-1 and TRBJ1-4, with a tentative D call TRBD1 (6 bases). The CDR3 length is 14 residues. Germline-derived CDR1 and CDR2 are DFQATT and SNEGSKA (reference sequence). In nucleotides, the CDR3 is TGCAGTGCTGGAGAAAGGGGGATGAGGGAAAAACTGTTTTTT. Encoded protein: CSAGERGMREKLFF.

This clonotype was picked up a small number of times. The chain uses TRBV15 and TRBJ2-1, with D uncertain. CDR1 is LNHNV and CDR2 is YYDKDF in the germline V gene (reference sequence). V lost 4 bases and J lost 6, with 13 bases in between. The CDR3 contains 14 residues. CDR3 in amino acids: CATSKVPGFNEQFF. In nucleotides, the CDR3 is TGTGCCACCAGCAAAGTTCCTGGATTCAATGAGCAGTTCTTC.

The gene calls are TRBV3-1 and TRBJ1-5; 8 nucleotides line up with TRBD1. The CDR3 spans 15 residues. The trim removed 4 bases at V and 6 bases at J, leaving 8 bases unmatched. The V gene's germline CDR1 is LGHDT and CDR2 YNNKEL (reference sequence). The CDR3 sequence: CASSLRTGMTQPQHF. Here the CDR3 DNA reads TGTGCCAGCAGCCTCCGGACAGGGATGACTCAGCCCCAGCATTTT.

The chain links TRBV29-1 to TRBJ1-1, with D perhaps matching TRBD1 (6 bases). In germline, CDR1 is SQVTM, CDR2 ANQGSEA. The V gene lost 7 bases and the J gene lost 6 bases, with 12 bases spanning the gap. The CDR3 spans 11 residues. Written as DNA, the CDR3 is TGCAGCGGTGCCAGGGGCCCTGAAGCTTTCTTT. Translated, it gives CSGARGPEAFF.

This chain links TRBV6-2 or TRBV6-3 with TRBJ1-1; no definite D call. Trimming removed 7 bases from V and 5 bases from J, with 17 bases in between. Germline lookup yields CDR1 MNHEY and CDR2 SVGEGT. CDR3 length equals 14 residues. The CDR3 DNA sequence: TGTGCCAGCACCCTGGGTGCGGGTGGGACTGAAGCTTTCTTT. Residues: CASTLGAGGTEAFF.

CDR3 in amino acids: CASSLGRGGGISYEQYF. CDR3 nucleotide sequence: TGTGCCAGCAGCTTGGGTCGTGGCGGGGGGATCTCCTACGAGCAGTACTTC. The chain couples TRBV5-6 to TRBJ2-7; the match to TRBD2 covers 8 bases. The CDR3 covers 17 residues. Germline V gives CDR1 SGHDT, CDR2 YYEEEE. V gave up 0 bases and J gave up 0 bases; unmatched junction bases: 8.

The V and J genes are TRBV10-3 and TRBJ1-6, with 10 positions matching TRBD1. The CDR3 runs to 16 residues. After removal of 6 bases from V and 0 bases from J, the junction contained 2 bases not matched to a gene. The germline CDR1 and CDR2 sequences are ENHRY and SYGVKD. The CDR3 here is CAIRDRGSSYNSPLHF. Written as DNA, the CDR3 is TGTGCCATCAGGGACAGGGGGAGCTCCTATAATTCACCCCTCCACTTT.